Listed below are T cell receptor beta chains from one sample, sequenced in a study of memory CD4+ T cells and cytomegalovirus serostatus. Sequenced by immunoSEQ multiplex PCR; TCRdb stores in-frame clones only, minus some. The profile shows around 38,000 clones, 70% to 80% of them singletons. Sequencing used memory CD4+ T cells from blood. These receptors were taken from an adult in good health and CMV-seronegative. Each CDR3 is given with its conserved first and last residue. Only some rows state a clone size, as once, few, many or a class for expanded clones.

length	V	size	J	CDR3
13	TRBV30	-	TRBJ1-6	CAHGGQSNSPLHF
16	TRBV6-6	-	TRBJ2-3	CASSPRVGASTDTQYF
15	TRBV5-6	few	TRBJ2-3	CASSLTSYLTDTQYF
14	TRBV27	-	TRBJ2-7	CASSQRGPSYEQYF
18	TRBV4-3	-	TRBJ1-4	CASSQVVAGGRPGEKLFF
14	TRBV11-3	-	TRBJ2-3	CASSPGGERYTQYF
12	TRBV6-6	-	TRBJ2-5	CASSYDGTFQYF
13	TRBV4-3	-	TRBJ2-3	CASSQGLGNTQYF
16	TRBV14	-	TRBJ2-1	CASSPLLAGGRNEQFF
16	TRBV7-6	-	TRBJ2-2	CASTDSTGSTAGELFF
13	TRBV27	-	TRBJ1-1	CASSYTQGSEAFF
16	TRBV28	-	TRBJ1-4	CASRDRGVTRSEKLFF
12	TRBV29-1	-	TRBJ2-1	CSTLLTSHEQFF
15	TRBV28	-	TRBJ2-5	CASSLVRGGQETQYF
12	TRBV6-1	-	TRBJ2-7	CASKTGTYEQYF
16	TRBV28	-	TRBJ2-2	CASSLTAGANTGELFF
17	TRBV4-2	-	TRBJ2-7	CASSQDPTGTGTYEQYF
13	TRBV7-8	-	TRBJ2-1	CASSLAGVTEQFF
12	TRBV5-4	-	TRBJ1-2	CASSLGTWGYTF
11	TRBV28	-	TRBJ1-1	CASRRNTEAFF
13	TRBV29-1	once	TRBJ2-3	CSVEDLGTDTQYF
15	TRBV2	-	TRBJ2-6	CASTYETSGANVLTF
15	TRBV5-6	-	TRBJ1-6	CASSPDLRYNSPLHF
13	TRBV7-2	-	TRBJ2-3	CASSLEAGDTQYF
17	TRBV28	-	TRBJ2-5	CASSSYPTQGAQETQYF
13	TRBV10-3	once	TRBJ1-4	CATGTGEDEKLFF
13	TRBV7-9	few	TRBJ1-1	CASSQKGETEAFF
15	TRBV11-2	-	TRBJ2-2	CASTLTPTNTGELFF
16	TRBV5-8	-	TRBJ2-5	CASSGASWGVGETQYF
16	TRBV4-3	once	TRBJ2-7	CASSQDPRQTFYEQYF
14	TRBV19	-	TRBJ1-1	CASSASHLNTEAFF
14	TRBV9	-	TRBJ2-1	CASSVGESYNEQFF
17	TRBV28	-	TRBJ1-1	CASTTVKGSWWNTEAFF
18	TRBV7-8	few	TRBJ1-4	CASSEGEVAVGNSEKLFF
16	TRBV9	-	TRBJ2-2	CASSVDPQGYTGELFF
13	TRBV28	-	TRBJ2-5	CASSEGAVETQYF
15	TRBV11-2	-	TRBJ2-7	CASRRHSANPYEQYF
15	TRBV11-2	-	TRBJ1-6	CASSPGQAANSPLHF
13	TRBV30	few	TRBJ1-2	CAWSRTGPYGYTF
14	TRBV30	-	TRBJ2-7	CAWRPRGITYEQYF
15	TRBV5-4	few	TRBJ1-1	CASSAPLGRETEAFF
8	TRBV20-1	-	TRBJ1-2	CGDGGYTF
18	TRBV5-5	few	TRBJ2-3	CASSLGRPGQGDTDTQYF
14	TRBV2	-	TRBJ2-5	CASSDGGNKETQYF
15	TRBV28	-	TRBJ2-1	CATRGRRSSYNEQFF